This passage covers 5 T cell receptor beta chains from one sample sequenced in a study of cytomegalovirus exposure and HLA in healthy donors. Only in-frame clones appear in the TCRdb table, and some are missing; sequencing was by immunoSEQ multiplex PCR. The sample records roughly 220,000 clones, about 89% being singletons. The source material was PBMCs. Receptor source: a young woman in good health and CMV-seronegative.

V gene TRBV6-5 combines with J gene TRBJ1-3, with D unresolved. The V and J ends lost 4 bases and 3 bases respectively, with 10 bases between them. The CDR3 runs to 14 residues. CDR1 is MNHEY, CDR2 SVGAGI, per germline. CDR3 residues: CASSLRPSGNTIYF. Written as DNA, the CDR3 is TGTGCCAGCAGTTTGCGGCCGAGTGGAAACACCATATATTTT.

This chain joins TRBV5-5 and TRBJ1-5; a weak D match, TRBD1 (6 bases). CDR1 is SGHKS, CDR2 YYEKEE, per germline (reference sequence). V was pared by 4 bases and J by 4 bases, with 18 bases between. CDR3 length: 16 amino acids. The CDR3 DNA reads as TGTGCCAGCAGCGCTGGGTCGGACAGCAGGAATCAGCCCCAGCATTTT. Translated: CASSAGSDSRNQPQHF.

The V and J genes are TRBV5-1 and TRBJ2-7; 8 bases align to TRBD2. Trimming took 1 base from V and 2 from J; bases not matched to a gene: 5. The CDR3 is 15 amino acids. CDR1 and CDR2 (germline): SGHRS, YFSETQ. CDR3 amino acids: CASSLSGTSTYEQYF. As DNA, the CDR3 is TGCGCCAGCAGCTTGTCAGGGACTAGTACCTACGAGCAGTACTTC.

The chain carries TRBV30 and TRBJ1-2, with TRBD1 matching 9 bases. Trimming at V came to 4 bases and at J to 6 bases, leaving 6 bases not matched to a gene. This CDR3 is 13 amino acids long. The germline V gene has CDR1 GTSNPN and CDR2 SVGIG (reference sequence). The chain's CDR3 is CAWTPDRGHGYTF. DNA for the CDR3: TGTGCCTGGACTCCGGACAGGGGACATGGCTACACCTTC.

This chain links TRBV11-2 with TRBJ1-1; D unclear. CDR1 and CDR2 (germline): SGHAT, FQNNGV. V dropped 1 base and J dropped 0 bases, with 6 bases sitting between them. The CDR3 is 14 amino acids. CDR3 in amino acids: CASSLVAVNTEAFF. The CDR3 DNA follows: TGTGCCAGCAGCTTAGTCGCAGTGAACACTGAAGCTTTCTTT.